This T cell receptor beta chain was identified in a study of early T cells in non-severe SARS-CoV-2 infection. Study results and limitations: The study's VDJdb matching favored anti-spike CD8 responses and missed private and CD4 specificities.

TCRdb reprocessed the 5' RACE reads with MiXCR, giving one entry per CDR3 protein. The sample shows more than 85,000 distinct CDR3 sequences, under 15% of them seen only once. Per the germline V gene, CDR1 is MGHDK and CDR2 is SYGVNS. The CDR3 is 15 residues long. Trimming took off 3 bases at V and 0 bases at J, with 9 bases between the two ends. This clonotype was counted ten times or more. Its antigen is not identified. The sequence derives from an adult who was a healthcare worker with PCR-confirmed SARS-CoV-2 infection or an uninfected control (not recorded which). Sequencing used whole blood. V is TRBV25-1 and J is TRBJ2-1; D may match TRBD1 or TRBD2 (5 bases each). The CDR3 sequence is CASSEGTYSYNEQFF. The CDR3, as DNA: TGTGCCAGCAGTGAGGGGACCTACTCCTACAATGAGCAGTTCTTC.